What follows are 12 T cell receptor beta chains derived from one specimen sequenced in a study of T cells in Graves' hyperthyroidism and ophthalmopathy. Amplified regions were TCR beta CDR3 sequences from RNA transcripts. First-round RT-PCR of the TCR CDR3 relied on the HTBI primer set. TCRdb re-analysed the multiplex PCR reads in MiXCR, keeping a single row per CDR3 protein. Of 530,000 or so distinct CDR3 sequences in the sample, 46% were seen once. Sequences were obtained from peripheral blood or thyroid tissue (not recorded which). These receptors were collected from a young woman with Graves' hyperthyroidism.

This clonotype was seen many times. The rearrangement links TRBV7-9 to TRBJ1-1; 7 nucleotides line up with TRBD1. The germline gives CDR1 SEHNR, CDR2 FQNEAQ (reference sequence). This CDR3 comprises 16 residues. The junction had 13 bases not matched to a gene; V was cut back by 7 bases and J by 2 bases. Here the CDR3 DNA reads TGTGCCAGCACTGAGAGCCCGGGACAGCGTAACACTGAAGCTTTCTTT. Its protein product is CASTESPGQRNTEAFF.

This clonotype came up many times. This chain links TRBV5-4 with TRBJ2-2; perhaps TRBD2 as D (5 bases). CDR1 and CDR2 from the germline V gene are SGHNT and YYREEE (reference sequence). Trimming removed 0 bases from V and 6 bases from J, with 9 bases in between. The CDR3 covers 14 residues. The CDR3 region is CASSLAAGAGELFF. The CDR3 nucleotides read TGTGCCAGCAGCTTGGCCGCGGGTGCCGGGGAGCTGTTTTTT.

The sample holds many counts of this clonotype. The CDR3 nucleotides are TGTGCCAGCAGTTTTAGTACTGATCAGCCCCAGCATTTT. It yields the protein CASSFSTDQPQHF. This chain connects TRBV12-3 or TRBV12-4 to TRBJ1-5; no firm D call. CDR3 size: 13 residues. The V gene lost 3 bases and the J gene lost 5 bases, with 8 bases spanning the gap.

The chain couples TRBV12-3 or TRBV12-4 to TRBJ1-5; possible D gene TRBD1, 5 bases. The CDR3 is 12 amino acids. V was clipped by 7 bases and J by 11 bases, with 15 bases between them. The CDR3 here is CASNLGQETQHF. The CDR3 nucleotides are TGTGCCAGCAACTTGGGGCAAGAGACCCAGCATTTT.

This clonotype was seen ten or more times. The chain uses TRBV6-5 and TRBJ2-7; possible D gene TRBD1, 5 bases. The CDR3 contains 14 residues. The V end was cut by 6 bases, the J end by 0 bases, with 12 bases between. Germline-derived CDR1 and CDR2 are MNHEY and SVGAGI. CDR3 nucleotides: TGTGCCAGCAGCAGACCAGACAGCTCCTACGAGCAGTACTTC. It codes for CASSRPDSSYEQYF.

This clonotype was found many times. The chain links TRBV4-3 to TRBJ2-7, with 8 bases identical to TRBD2. After removal of 0 bases from V and 5 bases from J, the junction contained 6 bases not matched to a gene. This CDR3 spans 15 amino acids. Germline loops: CDR1 LGHNA, CDR2 YSLEER. The DNA of the CDR3 is TGCGCCAGCAGCCAAGATGACCGGGGGGGCGACGAGCAGTACTTC. Its protein product is CASSQDDRGGDEQYF.

This chain uses TRBV6-5 with TRBJ2-2; 8 bases are a match to TRBD2. The CDR3 extends over 14 amino acids. Germline CDR1 and CDR2: MNHEY and SVGAGI. V was clipped by 6 bases and J by 7 bases; unmatched bases: 7. The CDR3 sequence is CASSRGGGGGELFF. The DNA for the CDR3 is TGTGCCAGCAGCCGGGGGGGGGGAGGCGGGGAGCTGTTTTTT.

V is TRBV20-1 and J is TRBJ1-1; weak D call: TRBD1 (5 bases). From germline, CDR1 is DFQATT and CDR2 SNEGSKA (reference sequence). The CDR3 length is 14 residues. V shed 5 bases and J shed 4 bases, with 17 bases lying between them. In DNA form, the CDR3 reads TGCAGTGCTTCCCTAGGGGTTGTCGGCACTGAAGCTTTCTTT. Its translation is CSASLGVVGTEAFF.

The rearrangement joins TRBV10-3 to TRBJ1-1; 7 bases align to TRBD1. The CDR3 sequence is 22 residues long. V was pared by 6 bases and J by 5 bases, with 33 bases of the junction left unmatched. CDR1 and CDR2 from the germline V gene are ENHRY and SYGVKD. CDR3: CAISPSSGRDNEQGGRLTEAFF. CDR3 coding DNA: TGTGCCATCAGCCCCTCTAGCGGGAGAGACAATGAGCAGGGGGGAAGGTTAACTGAAGCTTTCTTT.

In this sample, this clonotype turned up a few times. A much larger clone is a single base away; this may be a read error. The rearrangement links TRBV9 to TRBJ2-6; D unclear. The V end lost 7 bases, the J end lost 0 bases, and 8 bases lay between the germline ends. Germline V CDR1 and CDR2: SGDLS, YYNGEE. This CDR3 has 14 residues. The CDR3 DNA reads TGTGCCAGCGGCGACCCCTCTGGGGCCAACGTCCTGACTTTC. This translates into CASGDPSGANVLTF.

The chain couples TRBV29-1 to TRBJ1-2, with 7 bases matching TRBD1. This CDR3 has 13 amino acids. Germline CDR1 SQVTM, CDR2 ANQGSEA. J lost 2 bases, V lost 7 bases, and 7 bases had no gene match. CDR3 sequence reads: CSAYDRDNYGYTF. As DNA, the CDR3 is TGCAGCGCCTATGACAGGGACAACTATGGCTACACCTTC.

The V and J genes are TRBV6-6 and TRBJ1-5; tentative D call: TRBD1 (6 bases). The length of the CDR3 is 12 residues. Germline CDR1 is MNHNY and CDR2 is SVGAGI (reference sequence). Trimming removed 6 bases from V and 5 bases from J, with 8 bases in between. For the CDR3, the DNA is TGTGCCAGCAGGGACAGTCATCAGCCCCAGCATTTT. The encoded protein is CASRDSHQPQHF.